These T cell receptor beta chains were read from a single sample in a study of OX40 agonist ivuxolimab in advanced cancers. Assay used: immunoSEQ multiplex PCR; TCRdb lists only in-frame clones, some missing. The data hold some 81,000 clones, with 80% to 90% observed a single time. The sample was CD4+ or CD8+ T cells sorted from blood, taken in a trial of the OX40 agonist ivuxolimab. These receptors all come from an adult with an advanced solid tumor such as melanoma, head and neck, liver or kidney cancer. Both conserved end residues are part of each CDR3. Each record gives: V gene, J gene, clone size, D gene, CDR3 DNA, CDR3 protein. A D gene is named only where the DNA matches it firmly. Only some rows state a clone size, as once, few, many or a class for expanded clones.

v_call: TRBV7-9
j_call: TRBJ1-3
clone_size: NA
d_call: TRBD1
cdr3_nt: TGTGCCAGCAGCGTTACCGGGACAGTAATATATTTT
cdr3_aa: CASSVTGTVIYF

v_call: TRBV2
j_call: TRBJ1-3
clone_size: NA
d_call: NA
cdr3_nt: TGTGCCAGCAGGCCCGACATCCTTTCTGGAAACACCATATATTTT
cdr3_aa: CASRPDILSGNTIYF

v_call: TRBV6-5
j_call: TRBJ1-1
clone_size: NA
d_call: NA
cdr3_nt: TGTGCCAGCAGTTCCCCTTGGGGCACTGAAGCTTTCTTT
cdr3_aa: CASSSPWGTEAFF

v_call: TRBV11-3
j_call: TRBJ2-7
clone_size: NA
d_call: NA
cdr3_nt: TGTGCCAGCAGCTTAGATGAATCCGGGACGACCGAGCAGTACTTC
cdr3_aa: CASSLDESGTTEQYF

v_call: TRBV12-5
j_call: TRBJ1-1
clone_size: NA
d_call: TRBD1
cdr3_nt: TGTGCTAGTGGTTTGAATCAGGGGGCGAACACTGAAGCTTTCTTT
cdr3_aa: CASGLNQGANTEAFF

v_call: TRBV29-1
j_call: TRBJ2-7
clone_size: NA
d_call: NA
cdr3_nt: TGCAGCGTTGCCCTTGACACTTCAGGAGCGCAGTACTTC
cdr3_aa: CSVALDTSGAQYF

v_call: TRBV19
j_call: TRBJ2-7
clone_size: NA
d_call: TRBD2
cdr3_nt: TGTGCCAGTAGTACGGGGGGGCCCTCTCGGGGCGAGCAGTACTTC
cdr3_aa: CASSTGGPSRGEQYF

v_call: TRBV12-2
j_call: TRBJ1-5
clone_size: NA
d_call: NA
cdr3_nt: TGTGCAAGTCGCACACCAGGTCGGGAAGAGGGGAATAGCAATCAGCCCCAGCATTTT
cdr3_aa: CASRTPGREEGNSNQPQHF

v_call: TRBV28
j_call: TRBJ2-2
clone_size: NA
d_call: TRBD1
cdr3_nt: TGTGCCAGCAGTAGCACAGGGGCGGCGATCACCGGGGAGCTGTTTTTT
cdr3_aa: CASSSTGAAITGELFF

v_call: TRBV5-5
j_call: TRBJ2-3
clone_size: NA
d_call: NA
cdr3_nt: TGTGCCAGCAGCTTGAGGACAGAAGGCACAGATACGCAGTATTTT
cdr3_aa: CASSLRTEGTDTQYF

v_call: TRBV9
j_call: TRBJ1-3
clone_size: NA
d_call: TRBD1
cdr3_nt: TGTGCCAGCAGCGTAGCGCAGGGGGGCAACACCATATATTTT
cdr3_aa: CASSVAQGGNTIYF

v_call: TRBV19
j_call: TRBJ2-5
clone_size: NA
d_call: TRBD2
cdr3_nt: TGTGCCAGTAGTATATTTCCTGGCGGGGGGGCGAAGACCCAGTACTTC
cdr3_aa: CASSIFPGGGAKTQYF

v_call: TRBV27
j_call: TRBJ2-7
clone_size: NA
d_call: TRBD2
cdr3_nt: TGTGCCAGCAGACCCAGCGGGAGATACGAGCAGTACTTC
cdr3_aa: CASRPSGRYEQYF

v_call: TRBV5-6
j_call: TRBJ2-7
clone_size: NA
d_call: TRBD2
cdr3_nt: TGTGCCAGCAGCTTAGTAGATGGACTAGCGGGAGGGCTCGGGCAGTACTTC
cdr3_aa: CASSLVDGLAGGLGQYF

v_call: TRBV7-2
j_call: TRBJ2-3
clone_size: NA
d_call: NA
cdr3_nt: TGTGCCAGCAGCTTAGCTGATACGCAGTATTTT
cdr3_aa: CASSLADTQYF

v_call: TRBV7-2
j_call: TRBJ2-1
clone_size: NA
d_call: TRBD2
cdr3_nt: TGTGCCAGCAGCTCTACTAGCGACCATGAGCAGTTCTTC
cdr3_aa: CASSSTSDHEQFF

v_call: TRBV12-5
j_call: TRBJ2-7
clone_size: NA
d_call: NA
cdr3_nt: TGTGCTAGTGGTTACCCCTTAGGGGGGCGGGGTTCCTACGAGCAGTACTTC
cdr3_aa: CASGYPLGGRGSYEQYF

v_call: TRBV5-8
j_call: TRBJ1-1
clone_size: once
d_call: NA
cdr3_nt: TGTGCCAGCCGAACGCAGGGAATTGAAGCTTTCTTT
cdr3_aa: CASRTQGIEAFF

v_call: TRBV6-4
j_call: TRBJ1-2
clone_size: NA
d_call: NA
cdr3_nt: TGTGCCAGCAGTGACTTCCCGGGGAGAACCTATGGCTACACCTTC
cdr3_aa: CASSDFPGRTYGYTF

v_call: TRBV28
j_call: TRBJ2-7
clone_size: once
d_call: TRBD1
cdr3_nt: TGTGCCAGCAGTTTTAGGACAGGGGGTCGGGAGCAGTACTTC
cdr3_aa: CASSFRTGGREQYF

v_call: TRBV14
j_call: TRBJ2-3
clone_size: NA
d_call: TRBD2
cdr3_nt: TGTGCCAGCAGCCACCTAGCGGGGCTCACAGATACGCAGTATTTT
cdr3_aa: CASSHLAGLTDTQYF

v_call: TRBV5-1
j_call: TRBJ1-6
clone_size: NA
d_call: NA
cdr3_nt: TGCGCCAGCAGCTTGGCCGGCAGGGAGAGATCACCCCTCCACTTT
cdr3_aa: CASSLAGRERSPLHF

v_call: TRBV27
j_call: TRBJ1-2
clone_size: once
d_call: TRBD1
cdr3_nt: TGTGCCAGCAGTGGACAGGGGGCGCCTAACTATGGCTACACCTTC
cdr3_aa: CASSGQGAPNYGYTF

v_call: TRBV14
j_call: TRBJ2-5
clone_size: NA
d_call: TRBD2
cdr3_nt: TGTGCCAGCAGCCACCTCCCGGGACTAGCGGATCGGGAGACCCAGTACTTC
cdr3_aa: CASSHLPGLADRETQYF

v_call: TRBV2
j_call: TRBJ1-2
clone_size: once
d_call: NA
cdr3_nt: TGTGCTAGCACTGAGATCACCCCGAGGGATGGCTACACCTTC
cdr3_aa: CASTEITPRDGYTF

v_call: TRBV19
j_call: TRBJ2-1
clone_size: NA
d_call: TRBD2
cdr3_nt: TGTGCCAGTAGTTCCGGGGGGGCCGTCAATGAGCAGTTCTTC
cdr3_aa: CASSSGGAVNEQFF

v_call: TRBV10-3
j_call: TRBJ1-2
clone_size: few
d_call: NA
cdr3_nt: TGTGCCATCAGCGCAGGGACCGCTAACTATGGCTACACCTTC
cdr3_aa: CAISAGTANYGYTF

v_call: TRBV10-3
j_call: TRBJ1-1
clone_size: NA
d_call: NA
cdr3_nt: TGTGCCATCACTCCGAGTAGAAACACTGAAGCTTTCTTT
cdr3_aa: CAITPSRNTEAFF

v_call: TRBV6-6
j_call: TRBJ1-5
clone_size: NA
d_call: NA
cdr3_nt: TGTGCCAGCAGTTATCAAAGCAGGGGTCAACAGCCCCAGCATTTT
cdr3_aa: CASSYQSRGQQPQHF

v_call: TRBV2
j_call: TRBJ2-3
clone_size: few
d_call: TRBD2
cdr3_nt: TGTGCCAGCAGAGCACTAGCGGGTTCAGATACGCAGTATTTT
cdr3_aa: CASRALAGSDTQYF

v_call: TRBV7-2
j_call: TRBJ1-5
clone_size: NA
d_call: NA
cdr3_nt: TGTGCCAGCAGCTTAGGTCCGAATCAGCCCCAGCATTTT
cdr3_aa: CASSLGPNQPQHF

v_call: TRBV29-1
j_call: TRBJ2-3
clone_size: few
d_call: NA
cdr3_nt: TGCAGCGTTGGCGGCGGATTCACAGATACGCAGTATTTT
cdr3_aa: CSVGGGFTDTQYF

v_call: TRBV7-9
j_call: TRBJ1-1
clone_size: NA
d_call: NA
cdr3_nt: TGTGCCAGCAGCTATCAGACAGGACCCACTGAAGCTTTCTTT
cdr3_aa: CASSYQTGPTEAFF

v_call: TRBV27
j_call: TRBJ1-5
clone_size: NA
d_call: NA
cdr3_nt: TGTGCCAGCAGACGGACTGCTAGCAATCAGCCCCAGCATTTT
cdr3_aa: CASRRTASNQPQHF

v_call: TRBV21-1
j_call: TRBJ2-7
clone_size: NA
d_call: NA
cdr3_nt: TGTGCCAGCAGCAATGACGGGACAGGGGACTACGAGCAGTACTTC
cdr3_aa: CASSNDGTGDYEQYF

v_call: TRBV6-1
j_call: TRBJ1-1
clone_size: NA
d_call: NA
cdr3_nt: TGTGCCAGCAGTGAAACCAGGGGTGCTGAAGCTTTCTTT
cdr3_aa: CASSETRGAEAFF

v_call: TRBV15
j_call: TRBJ1-2
clone_size: NA
d_call: NA
cdr3_nt: TGTGCCACCAGACAGGGCTTTGCCTCTAACTATGGCTACACCTTC
cdr3_aa: CATRQGFASNYGYTF

v_call: TRBV6-5
j_call: TRBJ1-5
clone_size: NA
d_call: NA
cdr3_nt: TGTGCCAGCAGTATCACCTTGGGGGAAGGCCAGCCCCAGCATTTT
cdr3_aa: CASSITLGEGQPQHF

v_call: TRBV6-6
j_call: TRBJ2-7
clone_size: NA
d_call: NA
cdr3_nt: TGTGCCAGCAGTTACTCGGGAGTACACGAGCAGTACTTC
cdr3_aa: CASSYSGVHEQYF

v_call: TRBV19
j_call: TRBJ1-4
clone_size: NA
d_call: NA
cdr3_nt: TGTGCCAGTAGCGTCCCGACAGGATCCAATGAAAAACTGTTTTTT
cdr3_aa: CASSVPTGSNEKLFF

v_call: TRBV7-8
j_call: TRBJ2-7
clone_size: NA
d_call: TRBD2
cdr3_nt: TGTGCCAGCAGCTTAAGGCTAGCGGGTTCTCACGAGCAGTACTTC
cdr3_aa: CASSLRLAGSHEQYF

v_call: TRBV28
j_call: TRBJ1-5
clone_size: NA
d_call: NA
cdr3_nt: TGTGCCAGCAGTTTTGACTCCTGGAATCAGCCCCAGCATTTT
cdr3_aa: CASSFDSWNQPQHF

v_call: TRBV5-4
j_call: TRBJ1-3
clone_size: NA
d_call: NA
cdr3_nt: TGTGCCAGCAGTCCCAATATCGACAGTCTCTCTGGAAACACCATATATTTT
cdr3_aa: CASSPNIDSLSGNTIYF

v_call: TRBV27
j_call: TRBJ2-5
clone_size: once
d_call: TRBD2
cdr3_nt: TGTGCCAGCAGGAGCGGGGGGGCGGAGACCCAGTACTTC
cdr3_aa: CASRSGGAETQYF

v_call: TRBV11-2
j_call: TRBJ2-5
clone_size: few
d_call: NA
cdr3_nt: TGTGCCAGCAGCCATCAAGAGACCCAGTACTTC
cdr3_aa: CASSHQETQYF

v_call: TRBV2
j_call: TRBJ1-4
clone_size: NA
d_call: NA
cdr3_nt: TGTGCCAGCAAACTGGGGGCGACTAATGAAAAACTGTTTTTT
cdr3_aa: CASKLGATNEKLFF

v_call: TRBV11-2
j_call: TRBJ1-2
clone_size: NA
d_call: NA
cdr3_nt: TGTGCCAGCAGCCAGGCAGGAGTTTCTTATGGCTACACCTTC
cdr3_aa: CASSQAGVSYGYTF

v_call: TRBV6-5
j_call: TRBJ1-1
clone_size: NA
d_call: NA
cdr3_nt: TGTGCCAGCAGTTACTCGGGCGGGATGAACACTGAAGCTTTCTTT
cdr3_aa: CASSYSGGMNTEAFF

v_call: TRBV7-9
j_call: TRBJ2-4
clone_size: NA
d_call: TRBD2
cdr3_nt: TGTGCCAGCAGCTTAGGAGCGGGGGGGCCTGAAACATACATTCAGTACTTC
cdr3_aa: CASSLGAGGPETYIQYF

v_call: TRBV27
j_call: TRBJ1-2
clone_size: NA
d_call: NA
cdr3_nt: TGTGCCAGCAGTTTAAGCGACAGATACTATGGCTACACCTTC
cdr3_aa: CASSLSDRYYGYTF